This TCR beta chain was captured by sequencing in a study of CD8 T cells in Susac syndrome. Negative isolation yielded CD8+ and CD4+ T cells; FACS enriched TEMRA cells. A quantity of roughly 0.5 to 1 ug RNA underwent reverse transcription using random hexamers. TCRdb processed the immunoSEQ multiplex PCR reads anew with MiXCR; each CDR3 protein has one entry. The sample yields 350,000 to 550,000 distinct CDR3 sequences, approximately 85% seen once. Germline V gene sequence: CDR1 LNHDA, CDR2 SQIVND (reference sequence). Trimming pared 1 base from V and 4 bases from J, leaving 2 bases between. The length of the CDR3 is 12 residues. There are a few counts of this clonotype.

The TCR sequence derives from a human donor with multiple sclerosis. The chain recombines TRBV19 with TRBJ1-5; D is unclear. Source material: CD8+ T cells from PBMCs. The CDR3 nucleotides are TGTGCCAGTAGTATAGGGAATCAGCCCCAGCATTTT. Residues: CASSIGNQPQHF.